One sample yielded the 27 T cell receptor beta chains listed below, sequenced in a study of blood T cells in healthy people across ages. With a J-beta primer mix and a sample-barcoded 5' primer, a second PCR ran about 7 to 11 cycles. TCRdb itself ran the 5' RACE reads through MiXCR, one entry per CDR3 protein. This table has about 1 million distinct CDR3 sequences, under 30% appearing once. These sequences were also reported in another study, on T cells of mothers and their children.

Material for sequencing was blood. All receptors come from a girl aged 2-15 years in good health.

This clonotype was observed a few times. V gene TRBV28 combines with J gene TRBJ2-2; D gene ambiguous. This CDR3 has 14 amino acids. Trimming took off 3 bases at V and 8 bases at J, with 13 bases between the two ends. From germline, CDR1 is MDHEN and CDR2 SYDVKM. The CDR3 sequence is CASSLGTLGGELFF. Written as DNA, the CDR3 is TGTGCCAGCAGTTTGGGAACTCTTGGAGGGGAGCTGTTTTTT.

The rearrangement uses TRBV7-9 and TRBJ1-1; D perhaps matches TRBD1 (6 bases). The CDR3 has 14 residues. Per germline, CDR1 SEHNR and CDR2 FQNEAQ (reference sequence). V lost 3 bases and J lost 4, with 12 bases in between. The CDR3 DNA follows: TGTGCCAGCAGCTTCTTGGAAGGGGGCACTGAAGCTTTCTTT. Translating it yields CASSFLEGGTEAFF.

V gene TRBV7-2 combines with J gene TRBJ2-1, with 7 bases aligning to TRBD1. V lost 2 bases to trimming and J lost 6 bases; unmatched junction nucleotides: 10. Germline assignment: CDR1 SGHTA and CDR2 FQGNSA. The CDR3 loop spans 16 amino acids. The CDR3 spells CASSLNLLGQFNEQFF. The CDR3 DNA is TGTGCCAGCAGCTTAAACCTACTGGGACAGTTCAATGAGCAGTTCTTC. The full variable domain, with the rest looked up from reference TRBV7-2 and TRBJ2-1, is GAGVSQSPSNKVTEKGKDVELRCDPISGHTALYWYRQSLGQGLEFLIYFQGNSAPDKSGLPSDRFSAERTGGSVSTLTIQRTQQEDSAVYLCASSLNLLGQFNEQFFGPGTRLTVL.

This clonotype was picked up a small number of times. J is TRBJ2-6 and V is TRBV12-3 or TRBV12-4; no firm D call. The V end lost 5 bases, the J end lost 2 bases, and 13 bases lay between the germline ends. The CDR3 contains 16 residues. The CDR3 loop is CASSPAPSTGANVLTF. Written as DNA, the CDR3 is TGTGCCAGCAGTCCGGCCCCTAGTACTGGGGCCAACGTCCTGACTTTC.

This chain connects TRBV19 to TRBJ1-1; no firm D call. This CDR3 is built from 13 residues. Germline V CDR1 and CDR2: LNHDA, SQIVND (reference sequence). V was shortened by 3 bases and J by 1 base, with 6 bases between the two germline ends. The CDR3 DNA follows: TGTGCCAGTAGTATCTCCGCGAACACTGAAGCTTTCTTT. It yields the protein CASSISANTEAFF.

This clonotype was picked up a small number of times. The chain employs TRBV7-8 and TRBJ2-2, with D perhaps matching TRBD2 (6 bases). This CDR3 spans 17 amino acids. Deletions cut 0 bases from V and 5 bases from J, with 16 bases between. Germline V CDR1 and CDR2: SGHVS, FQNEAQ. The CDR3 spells CASSLAWGAGGTGELFF. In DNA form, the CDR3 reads TGTGCCAGCAGCTTAGCGTGGGGAGCGGGTGGTACCGGGGAGCTGTTTTTT.

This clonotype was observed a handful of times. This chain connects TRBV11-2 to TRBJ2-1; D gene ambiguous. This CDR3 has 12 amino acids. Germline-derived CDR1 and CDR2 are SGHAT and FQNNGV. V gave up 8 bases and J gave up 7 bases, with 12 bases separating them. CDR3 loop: CASLGQENEQFF. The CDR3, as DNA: TGTGCCAGCCTTGGGCAGGAAAATGAGCAGTTCTTC.

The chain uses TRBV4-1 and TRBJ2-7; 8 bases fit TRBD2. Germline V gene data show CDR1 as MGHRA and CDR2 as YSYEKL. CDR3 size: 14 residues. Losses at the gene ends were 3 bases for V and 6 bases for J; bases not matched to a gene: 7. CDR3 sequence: CASSHLSGRSEQYF. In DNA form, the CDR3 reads TGCGCCAGCAGCCATTTAAGCGGGAGATCCGAGCAGTACTTC.

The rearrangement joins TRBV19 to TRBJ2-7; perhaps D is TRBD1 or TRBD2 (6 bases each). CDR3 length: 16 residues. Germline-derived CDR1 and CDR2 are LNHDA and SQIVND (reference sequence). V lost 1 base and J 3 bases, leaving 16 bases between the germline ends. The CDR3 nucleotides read TGTGCCAGTAGTATAGTACGGGGGCGGTTCGACTACGAGCAGTACTTC. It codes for CASSIVRGRFDYEQYF.

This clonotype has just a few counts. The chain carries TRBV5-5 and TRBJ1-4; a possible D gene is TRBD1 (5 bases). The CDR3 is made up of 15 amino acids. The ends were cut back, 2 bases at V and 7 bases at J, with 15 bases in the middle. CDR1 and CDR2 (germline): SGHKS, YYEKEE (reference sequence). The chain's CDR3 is CASSFRGTWAEKLFF. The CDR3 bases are TGTGCCAGCAGCTTTCGGGGGACTTGGGCTGAAAAACTGTTTTTT.

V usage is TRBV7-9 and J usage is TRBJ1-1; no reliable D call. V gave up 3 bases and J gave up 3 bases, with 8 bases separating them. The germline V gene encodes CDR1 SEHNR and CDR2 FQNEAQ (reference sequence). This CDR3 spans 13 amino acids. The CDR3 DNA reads TGTGCCAGCAGCTTTAGGGATTACACTGAAGCTTTCTTT. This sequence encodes CASSFRDYTEAFF.

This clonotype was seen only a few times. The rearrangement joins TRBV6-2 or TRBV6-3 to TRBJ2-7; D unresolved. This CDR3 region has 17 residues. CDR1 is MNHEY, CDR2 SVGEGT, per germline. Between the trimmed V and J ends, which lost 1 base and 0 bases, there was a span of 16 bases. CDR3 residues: CASSYYDGFRSSYEQYF. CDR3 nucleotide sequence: TGTGCCAGCAGTTACTATGATGGATTCAGGAGCTCCTACGAGCAGTACTTC.

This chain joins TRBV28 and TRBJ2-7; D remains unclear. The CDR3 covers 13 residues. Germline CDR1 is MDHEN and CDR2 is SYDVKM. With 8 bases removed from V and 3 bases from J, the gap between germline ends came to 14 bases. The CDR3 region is CASLSIRSYEQYF. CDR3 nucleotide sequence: TGTGCCAGCCTGTCAATCCGGAGCTACGAGCAGTACTTC.

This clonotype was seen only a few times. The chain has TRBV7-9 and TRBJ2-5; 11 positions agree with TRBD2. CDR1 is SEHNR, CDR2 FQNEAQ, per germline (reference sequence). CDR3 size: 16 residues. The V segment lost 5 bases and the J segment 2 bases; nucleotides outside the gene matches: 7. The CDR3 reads CASSPSGGRVQETQYF. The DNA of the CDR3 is TGTGCCAGCAGCCCTAGCGGGGGGCGCGTTCAAGAGACCCAGTACTTC.

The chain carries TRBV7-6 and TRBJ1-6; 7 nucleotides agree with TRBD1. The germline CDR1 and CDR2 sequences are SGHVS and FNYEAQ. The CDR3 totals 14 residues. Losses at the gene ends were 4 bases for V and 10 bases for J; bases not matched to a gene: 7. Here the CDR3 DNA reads TGTGCCAGCAGCTGGGACAGCGGCCAATCACCCCTCCACTTT. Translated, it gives CASSWDSGQSPLHF.

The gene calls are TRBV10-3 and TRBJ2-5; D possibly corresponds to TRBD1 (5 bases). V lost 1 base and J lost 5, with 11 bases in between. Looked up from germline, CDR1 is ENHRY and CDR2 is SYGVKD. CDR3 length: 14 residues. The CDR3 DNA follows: TGTGCCATCAGTGAGTGGACAAATTCGGAGACCCAGTACTTC. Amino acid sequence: CAISEWTNSETQYF.

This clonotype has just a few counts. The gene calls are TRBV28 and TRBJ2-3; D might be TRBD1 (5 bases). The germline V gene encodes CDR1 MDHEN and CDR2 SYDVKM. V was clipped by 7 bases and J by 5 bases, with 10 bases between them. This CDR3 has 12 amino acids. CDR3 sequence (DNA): TGTGCCAGCAAGAAGGGGATAGATACGCAGTATTTT. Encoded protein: CASKKGIDTQYF. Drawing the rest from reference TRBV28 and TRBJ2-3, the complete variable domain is DVKVTQSSRYLVKRTGEKVFLECVQDMDHENMFWYRQDPGLGLRLIYFSYDVKMKEKGDIPEGYSVSREKKERFSLILESASTNQTSMYLCASKKGIDTQYFGPGTRLTVL.

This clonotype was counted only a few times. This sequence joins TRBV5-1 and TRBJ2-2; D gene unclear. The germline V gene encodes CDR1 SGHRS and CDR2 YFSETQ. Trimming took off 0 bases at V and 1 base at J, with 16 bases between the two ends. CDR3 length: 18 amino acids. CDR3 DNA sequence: TGCGCCAGCAGCTTGGCCGGAGTTCACGCCTTGAACACCGGGGAGCTGTTTTTT. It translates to CASSLAGVHALNTGELFF.

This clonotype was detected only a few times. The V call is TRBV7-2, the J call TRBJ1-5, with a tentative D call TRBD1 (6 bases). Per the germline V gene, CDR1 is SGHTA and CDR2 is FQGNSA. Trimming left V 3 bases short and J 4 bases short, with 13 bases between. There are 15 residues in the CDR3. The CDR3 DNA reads TGTGCCAGCAGCTTTGACTCGGGGGCTAATCAGCCCCAGCATTTT. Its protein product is CASSFDSGANQPQHF.

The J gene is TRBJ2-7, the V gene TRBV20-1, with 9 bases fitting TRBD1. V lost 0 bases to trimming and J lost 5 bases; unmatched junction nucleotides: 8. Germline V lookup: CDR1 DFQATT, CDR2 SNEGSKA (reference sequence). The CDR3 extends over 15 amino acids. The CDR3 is CSARDRDRGADEQYF. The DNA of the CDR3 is TGCAGTGCTAGAGATCGAGACAGGGGGGCCGACGAGCAGTACTTC.

Here the CDR3 DNA reads TGTGCCAGCAGTTTACCGGGACTAGCGGGTGGCGGGACCTACAATGAGCAGTTCTTC. This sequence encodes CASSLPGLAGGGTYNEQFF. The chain joins TRBV28 to TRBJ2-1, with TRBD2 matching over 12 bases. The J segment lost 2 bases and the V segment lost 2 bases, leaving 10 bases of the junction unmatched. The CDR3 is made up of 19 amino acids. Germline assignment: CDR1 MDHEN and CDR2 SYDVKM.

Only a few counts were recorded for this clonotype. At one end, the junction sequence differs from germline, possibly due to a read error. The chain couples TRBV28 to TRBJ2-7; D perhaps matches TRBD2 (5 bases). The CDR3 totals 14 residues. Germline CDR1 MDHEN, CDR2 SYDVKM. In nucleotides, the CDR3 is TGTGCCAGCAGTTTTTCCGGGATCCCCTACGAGCAGTACTTT. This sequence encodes CASSFSGIPYEQYF.

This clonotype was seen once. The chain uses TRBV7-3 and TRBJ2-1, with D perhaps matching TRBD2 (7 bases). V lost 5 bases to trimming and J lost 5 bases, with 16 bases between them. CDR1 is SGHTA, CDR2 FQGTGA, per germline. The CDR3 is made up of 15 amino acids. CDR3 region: CASSPTQGGDNEQFF. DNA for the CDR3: TGTGCCAGCAGCCCGACACAGGGAGGGGACAATGAGCAGTTCTTC.

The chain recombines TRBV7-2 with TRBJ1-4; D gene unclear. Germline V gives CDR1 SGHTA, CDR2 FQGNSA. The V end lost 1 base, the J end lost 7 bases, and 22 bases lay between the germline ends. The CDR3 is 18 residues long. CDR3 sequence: CASSLVASQRTTSEKLFF. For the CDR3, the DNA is TGTGCCAGCAGCTTAGTAGCTTCCCAGCGTACGACGAGTGAAAAACTGTTTTTT.

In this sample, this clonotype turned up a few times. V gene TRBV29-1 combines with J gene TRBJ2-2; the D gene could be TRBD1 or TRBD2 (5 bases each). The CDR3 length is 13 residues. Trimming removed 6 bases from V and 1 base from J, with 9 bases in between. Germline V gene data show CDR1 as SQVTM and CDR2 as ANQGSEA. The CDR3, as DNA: TGCAGCGTCCGGGACGGGAACACCGGGGAGCTGTTTTTT. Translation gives CSVRDGNTGELFF.

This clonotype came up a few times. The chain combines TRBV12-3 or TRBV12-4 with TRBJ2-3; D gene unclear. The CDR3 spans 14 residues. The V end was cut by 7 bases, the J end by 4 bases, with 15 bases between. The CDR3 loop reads CASTLSGLADTQYF. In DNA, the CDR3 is TGTGCCAGCACCCTCAGTGGCCTCGCAGATACGCAGTATTTT.

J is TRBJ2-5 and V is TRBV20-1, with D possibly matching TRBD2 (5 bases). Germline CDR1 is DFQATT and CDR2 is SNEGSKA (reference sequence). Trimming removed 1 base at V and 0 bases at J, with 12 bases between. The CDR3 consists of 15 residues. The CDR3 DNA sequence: TGCAGTGCTAGAGCTCAGGCCGGGGACCAAGAGACCCAGTACTTC. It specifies CSARAQAGDQETQYF.